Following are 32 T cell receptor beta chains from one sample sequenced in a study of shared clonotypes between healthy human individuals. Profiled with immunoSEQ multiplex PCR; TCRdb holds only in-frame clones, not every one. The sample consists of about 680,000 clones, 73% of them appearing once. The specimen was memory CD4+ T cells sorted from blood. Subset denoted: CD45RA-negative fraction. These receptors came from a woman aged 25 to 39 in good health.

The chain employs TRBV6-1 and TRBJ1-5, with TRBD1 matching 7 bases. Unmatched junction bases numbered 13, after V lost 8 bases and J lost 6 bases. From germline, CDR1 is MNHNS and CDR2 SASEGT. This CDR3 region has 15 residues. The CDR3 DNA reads TGTGCCAGCCGCTATTCAGGGGGTAAGGGTCAGCCCCAGCATTTT. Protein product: CASRYSGGKGQPQHF.

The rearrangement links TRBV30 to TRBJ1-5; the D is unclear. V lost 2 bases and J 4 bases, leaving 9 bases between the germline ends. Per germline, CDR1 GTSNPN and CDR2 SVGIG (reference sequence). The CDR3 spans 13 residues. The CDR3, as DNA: TGTGCCTGGAGTCGGGCACTGAATCAGCCCCAGCATTTT. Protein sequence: CAWSRALNQPQHF.

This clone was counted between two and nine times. The chain's CDR3 is CAWTVQSGTQETQYF. CDR3 bases: TGTGCCTGGACGGTTCAGTCCGGGACCCAAGAGACCCAGTACTTC. V gene TRBV30 combines with J gene TRBJ2-5; D is tentatively TRBD1 or TRBD2 (5 bases each). Looked up from germline, CDR1 is GTSNPN and CDR2 is SVGIG (reference sequence). V was pared by 4 bases and J by 1 base, with 16 bases between. This CDR3 is 15 amino acids long.

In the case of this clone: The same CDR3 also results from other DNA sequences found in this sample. CDR3 sequence: CASRSGTNTGELFF. DNA of the CDR3: TGTGCCAGCAGGAGTGGGACGAACACCGGGGAGCTGTTTTTT. The chain employs TRBV2 and TRBJ2-2, with D unclear. This CDR3 contains 14 residues. Germline-derived CDR1 and CDR2 are SNHLY and FYNNEI. V gave up 6 bases and J gave up 0 bases, with 8 bases separating them.

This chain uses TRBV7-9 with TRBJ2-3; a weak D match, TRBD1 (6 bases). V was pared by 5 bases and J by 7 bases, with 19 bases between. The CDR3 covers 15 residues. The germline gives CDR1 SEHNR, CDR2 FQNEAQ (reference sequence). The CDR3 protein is CASSPDSRIRNTQYF. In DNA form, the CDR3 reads TGTGCCAGCAGCCCGGACAGTAGAATACGAAATACGCAGTATTTT.

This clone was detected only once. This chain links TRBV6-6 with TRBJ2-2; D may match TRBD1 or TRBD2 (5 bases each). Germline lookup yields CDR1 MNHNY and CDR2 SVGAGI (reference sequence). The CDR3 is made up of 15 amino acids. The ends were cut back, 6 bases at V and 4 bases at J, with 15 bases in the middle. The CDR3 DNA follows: TGTGCCAGCAGCAAGCCCGGGACGGTCACCGGGGAGCTGTTTTTT. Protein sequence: CASSKPGTVTGELFF.

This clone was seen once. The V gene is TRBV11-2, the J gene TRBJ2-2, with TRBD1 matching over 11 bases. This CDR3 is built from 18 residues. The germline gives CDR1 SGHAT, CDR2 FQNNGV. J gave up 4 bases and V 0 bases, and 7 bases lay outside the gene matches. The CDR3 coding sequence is TGTGCCAGCAGCTTAGATCCTTGGGGGACAGGGGGCACCGGGGAGCTGTTTTTT. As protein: CASSLDPWGTGGTGELFF.

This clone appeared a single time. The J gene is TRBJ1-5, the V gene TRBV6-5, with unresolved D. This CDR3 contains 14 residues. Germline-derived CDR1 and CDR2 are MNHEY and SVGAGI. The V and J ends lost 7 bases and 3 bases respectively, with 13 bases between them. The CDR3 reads CASKKSGDNQPQHF. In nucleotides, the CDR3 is TGTGCCAGCAAAAAATCGGGCGACAATCAGCCCCAGCATTTT.

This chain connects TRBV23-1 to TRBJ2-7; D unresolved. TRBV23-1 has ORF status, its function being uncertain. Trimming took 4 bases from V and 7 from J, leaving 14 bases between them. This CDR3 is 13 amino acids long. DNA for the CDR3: TGCGCCAGCAGTCGCACCGGACGTGAAGAGCAGTACTTC. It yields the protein CASSRTGREEQYF.

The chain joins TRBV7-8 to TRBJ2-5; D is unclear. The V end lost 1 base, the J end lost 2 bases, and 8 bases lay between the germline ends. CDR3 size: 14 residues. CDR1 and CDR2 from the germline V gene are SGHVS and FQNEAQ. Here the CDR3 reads CASSLVPEQETQYF. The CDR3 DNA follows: TGTGCCAGCAGCTTAGTTCCGGAACAAGAGACCCAGTACTTC.

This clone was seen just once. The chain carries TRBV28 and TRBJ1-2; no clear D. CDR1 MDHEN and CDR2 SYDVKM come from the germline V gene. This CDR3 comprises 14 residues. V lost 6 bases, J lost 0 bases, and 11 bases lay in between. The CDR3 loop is CASSTAFTNYGYTF. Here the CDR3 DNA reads TGTGCCAGCAGCACAGCCTTTACTAACTATGGCTACACCTTC.

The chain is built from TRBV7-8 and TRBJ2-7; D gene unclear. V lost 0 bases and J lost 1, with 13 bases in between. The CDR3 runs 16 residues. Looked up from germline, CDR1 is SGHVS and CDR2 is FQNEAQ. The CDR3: CASSLARFYVSYEQYF. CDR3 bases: TGTGCCAGCAGCTTAGCGCGGTTCTATGTTTCCTACGAGCAGTACTTC.

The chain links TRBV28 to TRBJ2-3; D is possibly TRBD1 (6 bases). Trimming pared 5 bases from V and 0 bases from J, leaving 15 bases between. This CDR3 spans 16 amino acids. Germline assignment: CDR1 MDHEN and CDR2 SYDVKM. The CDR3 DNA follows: TGTGCCAGCAGTCTCCAGAGGGGGTCTAGCACAGATACGCAGTATTTT. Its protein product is CASSLQRGSSTDTQYF.

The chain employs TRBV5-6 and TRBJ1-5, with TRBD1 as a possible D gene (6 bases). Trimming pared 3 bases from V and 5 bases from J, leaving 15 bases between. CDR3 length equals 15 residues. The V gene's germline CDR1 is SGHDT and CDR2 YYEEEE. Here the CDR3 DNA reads TGTGCCAGCAGCTCTTGGACAGCGGCGGATCAGCCCCAGCATTTT. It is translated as CASSSWTAADQPQHF.

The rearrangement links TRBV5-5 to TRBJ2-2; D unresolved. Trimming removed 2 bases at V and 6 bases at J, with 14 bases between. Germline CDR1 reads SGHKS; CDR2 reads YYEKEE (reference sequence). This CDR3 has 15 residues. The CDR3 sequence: CASSFSLTGAGELFF. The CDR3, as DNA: TGTGCCAGCAGCTTTTCCCTGACTGGCGCCGGGGAGCTGTTTTTT. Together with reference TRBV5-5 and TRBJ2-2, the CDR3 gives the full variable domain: DAGVTQSPTHLIKTRGQQVTLRCSPISGHKSVSWYQQVLGQGPQFIFQYYEKEERGRGNFPDRFSARQFPNYSSELNVNALLLGDSALYLCASSFSLTGAGELFFGEGSRLTVL.

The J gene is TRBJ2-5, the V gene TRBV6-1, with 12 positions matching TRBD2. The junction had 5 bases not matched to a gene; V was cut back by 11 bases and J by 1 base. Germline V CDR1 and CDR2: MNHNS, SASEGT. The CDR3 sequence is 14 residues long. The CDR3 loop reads CACLAGGPQETQYF. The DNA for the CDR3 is TGTGCCTGCCTAGCGGGAGGGCCCCAAGAGACCCAGTACTTC.

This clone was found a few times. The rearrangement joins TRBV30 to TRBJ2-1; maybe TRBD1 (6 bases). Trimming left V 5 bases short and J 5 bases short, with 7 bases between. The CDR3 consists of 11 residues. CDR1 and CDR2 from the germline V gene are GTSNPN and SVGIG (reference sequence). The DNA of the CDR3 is TGTGCCTGGCAGGGGAACAATGAGCAGTTCTTC. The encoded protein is CAWQGNNEQFF.

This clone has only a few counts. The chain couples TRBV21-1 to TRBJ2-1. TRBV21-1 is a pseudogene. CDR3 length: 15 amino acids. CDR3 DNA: TGTGCCAGCAGCAAAGTTTCCGGCTTCTACAATGAGCAGTTCTTC. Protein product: CASSKVSGFYNEQFF.

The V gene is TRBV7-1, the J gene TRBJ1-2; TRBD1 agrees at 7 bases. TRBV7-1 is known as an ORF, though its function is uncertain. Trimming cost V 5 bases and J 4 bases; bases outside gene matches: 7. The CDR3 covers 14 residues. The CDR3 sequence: CASSPQRDSYGYTF. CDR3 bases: TGTGCCAGCAGCCCCCAGCGGGACAGCTATGGCTACACCTTC.

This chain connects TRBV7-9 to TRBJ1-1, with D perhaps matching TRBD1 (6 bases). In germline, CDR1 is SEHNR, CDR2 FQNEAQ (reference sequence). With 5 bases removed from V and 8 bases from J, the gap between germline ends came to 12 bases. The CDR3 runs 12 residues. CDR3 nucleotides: TGTGCCAGCAGCCAAGTGGACAGCGAAGCTTTCTTT. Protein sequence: CASSQVDSEAFF.

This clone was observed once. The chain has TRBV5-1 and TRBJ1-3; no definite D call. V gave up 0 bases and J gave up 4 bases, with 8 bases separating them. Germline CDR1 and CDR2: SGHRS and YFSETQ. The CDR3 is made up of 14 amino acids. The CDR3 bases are TGCGCCAGCAGCTTGGAAGGGATGGGAAACACCATATATTTT. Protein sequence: CASSLEGMGNTIYF.

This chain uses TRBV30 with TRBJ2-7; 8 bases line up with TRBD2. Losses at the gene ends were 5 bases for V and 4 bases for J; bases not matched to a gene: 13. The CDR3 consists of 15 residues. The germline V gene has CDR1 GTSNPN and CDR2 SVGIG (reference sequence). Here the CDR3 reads CAWGRPSAGDYEQYF. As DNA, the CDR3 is TGTGCCTGGGGGCGGCCCTCAGCGGGGGATTACGAGCAGTACTTC.

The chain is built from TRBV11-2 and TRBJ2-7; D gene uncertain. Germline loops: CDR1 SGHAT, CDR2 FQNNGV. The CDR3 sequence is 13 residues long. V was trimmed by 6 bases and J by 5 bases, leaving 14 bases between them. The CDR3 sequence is CASRKLGGHEQYF. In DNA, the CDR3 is TGTGCCAGCAGAAAGTTAGGTGGTCACGAGCAGTACTTC.

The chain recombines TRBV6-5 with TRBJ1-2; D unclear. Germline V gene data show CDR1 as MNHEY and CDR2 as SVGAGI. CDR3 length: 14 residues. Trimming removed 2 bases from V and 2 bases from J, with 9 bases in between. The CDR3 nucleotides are TGTGCCAGCAGTTACGGCAGGACGAACTATGGCTACACCTTC. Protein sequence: CASSYGRTNYGYTF.

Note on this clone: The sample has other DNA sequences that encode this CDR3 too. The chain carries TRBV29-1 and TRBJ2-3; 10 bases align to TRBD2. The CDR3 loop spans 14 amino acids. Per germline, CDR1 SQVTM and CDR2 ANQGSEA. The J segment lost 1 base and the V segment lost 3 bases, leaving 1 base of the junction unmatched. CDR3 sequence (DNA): TGCAGCGTTGAGCTAGCGGGAGGCACAGATACGCAGTATTTT. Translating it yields CSVELAGGTDTQYF.

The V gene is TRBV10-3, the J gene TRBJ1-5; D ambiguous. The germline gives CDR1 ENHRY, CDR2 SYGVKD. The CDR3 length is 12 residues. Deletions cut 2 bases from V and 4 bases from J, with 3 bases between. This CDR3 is CAISEVNQPQHF. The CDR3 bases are TGTGCCATCAGTGAGGTGAATCAGCCCCAGCATTTT.

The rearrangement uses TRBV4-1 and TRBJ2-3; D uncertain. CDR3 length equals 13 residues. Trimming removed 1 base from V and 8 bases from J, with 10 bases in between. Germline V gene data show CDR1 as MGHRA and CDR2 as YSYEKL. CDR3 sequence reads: CASSQGLLSTQYF. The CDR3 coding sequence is TGCGCCAGCAGCCAAGGTTTATTGTCTACGCAGTATTTT.

The CDR3 nucleotides read TGTGCCAGCAGTCCCCGGACTGGATACAATGAGCAGTTCTTC. It specifies CASSPRTGYNEQFF. The V and J genes are TRBV27 and TRBJ2-1; TRBD2 is a possible D gene (5 bases). CDR1 is MNHEY, CDR2 SMNVEV, per germline (reference sequence). This CDR3 comprises 14 residues. The V end lost 5 bases, the J end lost 4 bases, and 12 bases lay between the germline ends.

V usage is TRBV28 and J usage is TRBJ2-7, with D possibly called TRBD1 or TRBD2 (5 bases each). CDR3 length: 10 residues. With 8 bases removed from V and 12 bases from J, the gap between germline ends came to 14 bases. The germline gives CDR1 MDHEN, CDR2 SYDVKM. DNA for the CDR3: TGTGCCAGCGCCAATGGGGGTTGGTACTTC. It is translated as CASANGGWYF. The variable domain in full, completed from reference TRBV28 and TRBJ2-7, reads DVKVTQSSRYLVKRTGEKVFLECVQDMDHENMFWYRQDPGLGLRLIYFSYDVKMKEKGDIPEGYSVSREKKERFSLILESASTNQTSMYLCASANGGWYFGPGTRLTVT.

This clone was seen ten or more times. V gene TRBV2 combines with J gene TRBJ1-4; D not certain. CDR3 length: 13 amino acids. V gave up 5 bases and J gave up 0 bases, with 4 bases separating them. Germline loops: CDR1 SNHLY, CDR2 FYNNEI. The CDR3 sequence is CASSFATNEKLFF. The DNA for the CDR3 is TGTGCCAGCAGTTTTGCAACTAATGAAAAACTGTTTTTT.

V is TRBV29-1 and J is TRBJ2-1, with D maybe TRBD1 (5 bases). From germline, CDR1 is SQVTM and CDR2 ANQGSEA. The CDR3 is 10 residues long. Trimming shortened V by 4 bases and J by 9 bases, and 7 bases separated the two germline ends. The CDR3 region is CSVADIEQFF. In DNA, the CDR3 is TGCAGCGTTGCGGACATTGAGCAGTTCTTC.

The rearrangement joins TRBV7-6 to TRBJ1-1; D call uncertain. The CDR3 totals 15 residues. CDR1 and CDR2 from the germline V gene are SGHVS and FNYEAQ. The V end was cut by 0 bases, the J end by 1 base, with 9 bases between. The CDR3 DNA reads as TGTGCCAGCAGCTTAGCCCTGGACGGGAACACTGAAGCTTTCTTT. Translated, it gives CASSLALDGNTEAFF.